Listed below are T cell receptor beta chains from one sample, sequenced in a study of Ad26.COV2.S vaccination and SARS-CoV-2 variants. Only in-frame clones appear in the TCRdb table, and some are missing; sequencing was by immunoSEQ multiplex PCR. The top ten hold around 4% of the sample, which has about 350,000 clones, 90% to 95% seen once. The sequences come from peripheral blood, collected after recovery from COVID-19. All receptors derive from a human donor who had recovered from COVID-19. The CDR3 runs from the conserved cysteine through the conserved F or W. A D gene is named only where the DNA matches it firmly. Size values are once, few and many counts, or a class for expanded clones, and some rows have none.

size: -; V: TRBV7-6; D: TRBD1; J: TRBJ1-1; CDR3: CASSFPDRGGANTEAFF; DNA: TGTGCCAGCAGCTTTCCGGACAGGGGGGGAGCAAACACTGAAGCTTTCTTT
size: -; V: TRBV21-1; D: -; J: TRBJ2-5; CDR3: CASSKVRPGLAGEETQYF; DNA: TGTGCCAGCAGCAAAGTCCGGCCGGGACTAGCGGGGGAAGAGACCCAGTACTTC
size: few; V: TRBV23-1; D: -; J: TRBJ1-1; CDR3: CASPWGGYTEAFF; DNA: TGCGCCAGTCCATGGGGAGGGTACACTGAAGCTTTCTTT
size: once; V: TRBV6-1; D: TRBD1; J: TRBJ2-7; CDR3: CASSDGDRTYEQYF; DNA: TGTGCCAGCAGTGATGGGGACAGAACTTACGAGCAGTACTTC
size: once; V: TRBV5-4; D: -; J: TRBJ1-1; CDR3: CASSVETKGKAFF; DNA: TGTGCCAGCAGCGTAGAAACGAAGGGTAAGGCTTTCTTT
size: -; V: TRBV7-9; D: -; J: TRBJ2-2; CDR3: CASSLGLPALSGELFF; DNA: TGTGCCAGCAGCTTGGGTCTCCCGGCGTTATCCGGGGAGCTGTTTTTT
size: -; V: TRBV9; D: TRBD1; J: TRBJ2-3; CDR3: CASSVLTGGEYTQYF; DNA: TGTGCCAGCAGCGTGTTGACAGGGGGCGAATATACGCAGTATTTT
size: -; V: TRBV5-6; D: -; J: TRBJ2-7; CDR3: CASSLTGSSYEQYF; DNA: TGTGCCAGCAGCTTGACGGGGAGCTCCTACGAGCAGTACTTC
size: -; V: TRBV12-2; D: -; J: TRBJ2-7; CDR3: CASRSREGQLYEQYF; DNA: TGTGCAAGTCGCTCGCGTGAGGGACAACTGTACGAGCAGTACTTC
size: -; V: TRBV29-1; D: TRBD2; J: TRBJ2-2; CDR3: CSVGGGASAGELFF; DNA: TGCAGCGTTGGGGGAGGGGCGTCGGCCGGGGAGCTGTTTTTT
size: -; V: TRBV2; D: TRBD1; J: TRBJ1-1; CDR3: CASRGQGAWGNTEAFF; DNA: TGTGCCAGCCGGGGACAGGGGGCGTGGGGAAACACTGAAGCTTTCTTT
size: -; V: TRBV6-5; D: -; J: TRBJ2-1; CDR3: CASSYTYGGNNEQFF; DNA: TGTGCCAGCAGTTACACCTACGGCGGGAACAATGAGCAGTTCTTC
size: -; V: TRBV7-2; D: -; J: TRBJ1-1; CDR3: CASSTTMNTEAFF; DNA: TGTGCCAGCAGCACTACTATGAACACTGAAGCTTTCTTT
size: -; V: TRBV7-2; D: TRBD1; J: TRBJ2-3; CDR3: CASSSGQGLVDTQYF; DNA: TGTGCCAGCAGCTCGGGACAGGGGCTGGTGGATACGCAGTATTTT
size: -; V: TRBV10-3; D: TRBD1; J: TRBJ1-5; CDR3: CAISSRTGFGTQPQHF; DNA: TGTGCCATCAGCTCCAGGACAGGGTTTGGGACTCAGCCCCAGCATTTT
size: -; V: TRBV24-1; D: TRBD1; J: TRBJ2-2; CDR3: CAIRQGRSSNTGELFF; DNA: TGTGCCATCCGACAGGGGCGCTCGTCGAACACCGGGGAGCTGTTTTTT
size: -; V: TRBV7-8; D: TRBD1; J: TRBJ1-6; CDR3: CASSSTGANSPLHF; DNA: TGTGCCAGCAGCTCTACAGGGGCTAATTCACCCCTCCACTTT
size: -; V: TRBV6-2/TRBV6-3; D: -; J: TRBJ2-1; CDR3: CASSRLGDEQFF; DNA: TGTGCCAGCAGCCGACTAGGGGATGAGCAGTTCTTC
size: -; V: TRBV10-3; D: -; J: TRBJ1-5; CDR3: CATRDPVKANQPQHF; DNA: TGTGCCACCCGAGACCCTGTTAAGGCAAATCAGCCCCAGCATTTT
size: -; V: TRBV5-1; D: -; J: TRBJ2-1; CDR3: CASGIPGIDEQFF; DNA: TGCGCCAGCGGAATTCCAGGGATCGATGAGCAGTTCTTC
size: -; V: TRBV5-6; D: -; J: TRBJ2-1; CDR3: CASSLGIANEQFF; DNA: TGTGCCAGCAGCTTGGGAATAGCTAATGAGCAGTTCTTC
size: -; V: TRBV2; D: -; J: TRBJ1-3; CDR3: CASSHPWEDGNTIYF; DNA: TGTGCCAGCAGTCATCCGTGGGAGGATGGAAACACCATATATTTT
size: -; V: TRBV19; D: -; J: TRBJ1-3; CDR3: CASSKLSSGNTIYF; DNA: TGTGCCAGTAGTAAATTGAGCTCTGGAAACACCATATATTTT
size: few; V: TRBV12-5; D: TRBD1; J: TRBJ1-6; CDR3: CASGFQTGGWSPLHF; DNA: TGTGCTAGTGGTTTCCAAACAGGGGGCTGGTCACCCCTCCACTTT
size: few; V: TRBV11-2; D: -; J: TRBJ2-2; CDR3: CASSFGGAGELFF; DNA: TGTGCCAGCAGCTTCGGTGGTGCCGGGGAGCTGTTTTTT
size: -; V: TRBV19; D: -; J: TRBJ2-7; CDR3: CASSIPGHTYEQYF; DNA: TGTGCCAGTAGCATCCCGGGACACACCTACGAGCAGTACTTC
size: -; V: TRBV16; D: -; J: TRBJ1-2; CDR3: CASSQGTTNGYTF; DNA: TGTGCCAGCAGCCAAGGGACAACAAATGGCTACACCTTC
size: -; V: TRBV6-5; D: -; J: TRBJ2-7; CDR3: CASGAGNYEQYF; DNA: TGTGCCAGTGGGGCAGGGAACTACGAGCAGTACTTC
size: -; V: TRBV6-6; D: -; J: TRBJ2-7; CDR3: CASRTGEAHEQYF; DNA: TGTGCCAGCAGGACTGGCGAGGCCCACGAGCAGTACTTC
size: -; V: TRBV19; D: -; J: TRBJ1-1; CDR3: CASTKGPSEAFF; DNA: TGTGCCAGTACTAAAGGTCCTTCTGAAGCTTTCTTT
size: -; V: TRBV2; D: -; J: TRBJ2-5; CDR3: CASSAGLSRKTQYF; DNA: TGTGCCAGCAGTGCTGGACTATCCCGAAAGACCCAGTACTTC
size: -; V: TRBV27; D: -; J: TRBJ2-5; CDR3: CASSRGETQYF; DNA: TGTGCCAGCTCAAGGGGCGAGACCCAGTACTTC
size: -; V: TRBV5-4; D: -; J: TRBJ1-1; CDR3: CASSPLGGSNTEAFF; DNA: TGTGCCAGCAGCCCCCTGGGGGGTAGTAACACTGAAGCTTTCTTT
size: -; V: TRBV29-1; D: -; J: TRBJ2-2; CDR3: CSVEDPGTSTGELFF; DNA: TGCAGCGTGGAAGACCCCGGGACGTCGACCGGGGAGCTGTTTTTT
size: once; V: TRBV27; D: TRBD2; J: TRBJ2-1; CDR3: CASSLGLAGNEQFF; DNA: TGTGCCAGCAGTTTAGGACTAGCGGGCAATGAGCAGTTCTTC
size: -; V: TRBV29-1; D: -; J: TRBJ2-4; CDR3: CSVAGATSSNIQYF; DNA: TGCAGCGTTGCCGGGGCTACTTCGTCCAACATTCAGTACTTC
size: -; V: TRBV5-1; D: TRBD1; J: TRBJ2-5; CDR3: CASSGGQGGVTQYF; DNA: TGCGCCAGCAGCGGCGGACAGGGCGGGGTGACCCAGTACTTC
size: once; V: TRBV6-5; D: TRBD2; J: TRBJ2-7; CDR3: CASSYSPAGGLSEQYF; DNA: TGTGCCAGCAGTTACTCCCCCGCGGGGGGGCTGAGTGAGCAGTACTTC
size: -; V: TRBV6-5; D: -; J: TRBJ1-2; CDR3: CASTNGPQGGYTF; DNA: TGTGCCAGCACTAACGGGCCTCAGGGTGGCTACACCTTC
size: few; V: TRBV5-1; D: TRBD2; J: TRBJ2-7; CDR3: CASSTSGGAYEQYF; DNA: TGCGCCAGCTCGACTAGCGGGGGGGCCTACGAGCAGTACTTC
size: -; V: TRBV29-1; D: TRBD1; J: TRBJ1-1; CDR3: CSGSGTGLPGAFF; DNA: TGCAGCGGTTCCGGGACAGGGCTACCCGGGGCTTTCTTT
size: -; V: TRBV11-2; D: -; J: TRBJ2-1; CDR3: CASSRSGHIIFPNEQFF; DNA: TGTGCCAGCAGTCGGTCGGGACATATCATTTTTCCCAATGAGCAGTTCTTC
size: -; V: TRBV5-1; D: -; J: TRBJ2-5; CDR3: CASSLVVAEQETQYF; DNA: TGCGCCAGCAGCTTGGTGGTAGCGGAACAAGAGACCCAGTACTTC
size: -; V: TRBV29-1; D: -; J: TRBJ1-3; CDR3: CSVASGNTIYF; DNA: TGCAGCGTTGCCTCTGGAAACACCATATATTTT
size: -; V: TRBV5-5; D: -; J: TRBJ1-5; CDR3: CASSVDGPASNQPQHF; DNA: TGTGCCAGCAGCGTGGACGGGCCGGCATCCAATCAGCCCCAGCATTTT
size: -; V: TRBV19; D: -; J: TRBJ1-5; CDR3: CASRGAFTAALNQPQHF; DNA: TGTGCCAGTAGAGGGGCTTTTACAGCAGCTCTAAATCAGCCCCAGCATTTT
size: -; V: TRBV19; D: -; J: TRBJ1-1; CDR3: CASSSGGGRATEAFF; DNA: TGTGCCAGTAGTAGCGGGGGGGGCAGGGCGACTGAAGCTTTCTTT
size: -; V: TRBV27; D: -; J: TRBJ1-1; CDR3: CASSLKGGTEAFF; DNA: TGTGCCAGCAGTTTAAAGGGAGGTACTGAAGCTTTCTTT
size: -; V: TRBV11-2; D: TRBD2; J: TRBJ2-3; CDR3: CASSQKSVRGGLTDTQYF; DNA: TGTGCCAGCAGCCAGAAGTCAGTCCGGGGGGGCCTCACAGATACGCAGTATTTT
size: -; V: TRBV13; D: TRBD2; J: TRBJ2-1; CDR3: CASSFPLRTSGGLYNEQFF; DNA: TGTGCCAGCAGCTTCCCCCTCCGGACTAGCGGGGGGTTGTACAATGAGCAGTTCTTC
size: -; V: TRBV6-4; D: -; J: TRBJ1-6; CDR3: CASKQGISPLHF; DNA: TGTGCCAGCAAGCAGGGGATCTCACCCCTCCACTTT
size: -; V: TRBV5-5; D: TRBD2; J: TRBJ2-7; CDR3: CASSLHIAGTYEQYF; DNA: TGTGCCAGCAGCTTGCACATAGCGGGGACTTACGAGCAGTACTTC
size: -; V: TRBV7-2; D: -; J: TRBJ2-7; CDR3: CASSASGTVYEQYF; DNA: TGTGCCAGCAGCGCCTCCGGGACCGTGTACGAGCAGTACTTC
size: -; V: TRBV12-3/TRBV12-4; D: -; J: TRBJ1-3; CDR3: CASSSLSGNTIYF; DNA: TGTGCCAGCAGCTCCTTATCTGGAAACACCATATATTTT
size: -; V: TRBV9; D: -; J: TRBJ1-1; CDR3: CASSESWGVTEAFF; DNA: TGTGCCAGCAGCGAGAGCTGGGGGGTCACTGAAGCTTTCTTT
size: -; V: TRBV29-1; D: -; J: TRBJ1-3; CDR3: CSVVGGSGNTIYF; DNA: TGCAGCGTTGTTGGGGGGTCCGGAAACACCATATATTTT
size: -; V: TRBV5-5; D: TRBD1; J: TRBJ1-4; CDR3: CASSPGQGSEKLFF; DNA: TGTGCCAGCAGCCCGGGACAGGGAAGTGAAAAACTGTTTTTT
size: once; V: TRBV6-1; D: -; J: TRBJ1-6; CDR3: CASSEGPGTSPLHF; DNA: TGTGCCAGCAGTGAAGGTCCAGGGACTTCACCCCTCCACTTT
size: -; V: TRBV2; D: TRBD1; J: TRBJ2-7; CDR3: CASLWRQGIGEQYF; DNA: TGTGCCAGCTTATGGCGACAGGGGATCGGGGAGCAGTACTTC
size: few; V: TRBV6-5; D: -; J: TRBJ1-5; CDR3: CASREGFGHQPQHF; DNA: TGTGCCAGCAGGGAGGGCTTCGGCCATCAGCCCCAGCATTTT